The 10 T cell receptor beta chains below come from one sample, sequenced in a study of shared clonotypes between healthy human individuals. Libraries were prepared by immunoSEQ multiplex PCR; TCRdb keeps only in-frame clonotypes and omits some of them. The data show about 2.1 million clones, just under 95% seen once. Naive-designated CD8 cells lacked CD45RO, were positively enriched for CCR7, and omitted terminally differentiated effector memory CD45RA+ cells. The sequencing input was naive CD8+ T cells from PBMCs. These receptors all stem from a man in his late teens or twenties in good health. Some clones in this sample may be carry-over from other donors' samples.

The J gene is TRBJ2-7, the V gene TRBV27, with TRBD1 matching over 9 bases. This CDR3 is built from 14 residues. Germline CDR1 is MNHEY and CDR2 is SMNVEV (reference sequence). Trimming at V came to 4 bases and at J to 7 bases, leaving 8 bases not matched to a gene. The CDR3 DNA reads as TGTGCCAGCAGTTATGGGACAGGGAGGTGGGAGCAGTACTTC. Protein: CASSYGTGRWEQYF.

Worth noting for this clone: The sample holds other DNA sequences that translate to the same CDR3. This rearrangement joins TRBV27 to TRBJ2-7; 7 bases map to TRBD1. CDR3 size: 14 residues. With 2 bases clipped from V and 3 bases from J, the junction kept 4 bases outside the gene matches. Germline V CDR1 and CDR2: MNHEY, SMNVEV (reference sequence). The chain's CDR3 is CASSLTQGFYEQYF. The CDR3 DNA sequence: TGTGCCAGCAGTTTAACACAGGGGTTCTACGAGCAGTACTTC.

CDR3 sequence reads: CSVVSSGQRHGNEQFF. CDR3 nucleotide sequence: TGCAGCGTTGTCTCTAGCGGGCAACGTCACGGCAATGAGCAGTTCTTC. The chain joins TRBV29-1 to TRBJ2-1, with 8 bases identical to TRBD2. The CDR3 is 16 amino acids. Germline loops: CDR1 SQVTM, CDR2 ANQGSEA. The V segment lost 4 bases and the J segment 6 bases; nucleotides outside the gene matches: 14.

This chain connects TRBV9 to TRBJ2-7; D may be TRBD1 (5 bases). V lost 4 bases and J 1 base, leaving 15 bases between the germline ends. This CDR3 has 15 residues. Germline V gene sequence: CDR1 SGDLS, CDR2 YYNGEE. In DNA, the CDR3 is TGTGCCAGCAGCCCAAGTTACAGGTCTTCCTACGAGCAGTACTTC. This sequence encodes CASSPSYRSSYEQYF.

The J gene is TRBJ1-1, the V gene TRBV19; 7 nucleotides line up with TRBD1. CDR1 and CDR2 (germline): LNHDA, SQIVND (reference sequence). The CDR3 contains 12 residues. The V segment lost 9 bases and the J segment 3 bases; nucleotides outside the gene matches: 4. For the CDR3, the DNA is TGTGCCAGCCGACAGGGACACACTGAAGCTTTCTTT. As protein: CASRQGHTEAFF.

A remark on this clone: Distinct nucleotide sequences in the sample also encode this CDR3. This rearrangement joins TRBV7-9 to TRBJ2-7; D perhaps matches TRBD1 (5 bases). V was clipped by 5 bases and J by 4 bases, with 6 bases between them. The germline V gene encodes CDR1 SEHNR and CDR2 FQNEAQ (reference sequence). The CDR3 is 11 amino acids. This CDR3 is CASSRGYEQYF. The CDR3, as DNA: TGTGCCAGCAGCAGGGGTTACGAGCAGTACTTC.

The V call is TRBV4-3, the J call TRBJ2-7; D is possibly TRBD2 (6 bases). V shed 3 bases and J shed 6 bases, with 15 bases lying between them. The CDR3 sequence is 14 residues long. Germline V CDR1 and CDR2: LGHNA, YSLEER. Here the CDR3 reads CASSQSTGVGEQYF. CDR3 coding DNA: TGCGCCAGCAGCCAGTCGACGGGGGTTGGCGAGCAGTACTTC.

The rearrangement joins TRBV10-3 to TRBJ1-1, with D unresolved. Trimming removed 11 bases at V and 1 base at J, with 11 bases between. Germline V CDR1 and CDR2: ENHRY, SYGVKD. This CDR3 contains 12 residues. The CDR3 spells CASAPGNTEAFF. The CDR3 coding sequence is TGTGCCTCGGCGCCAGGGAACACTGAAGCTTTCTTT.

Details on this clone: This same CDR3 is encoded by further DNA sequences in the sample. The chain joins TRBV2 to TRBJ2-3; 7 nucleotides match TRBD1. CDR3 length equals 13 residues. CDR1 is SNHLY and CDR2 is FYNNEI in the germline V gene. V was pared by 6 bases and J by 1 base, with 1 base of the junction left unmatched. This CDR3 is CASRGTGTDTQYF. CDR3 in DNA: TGTGCCAGCAGGGGGACAGGCACAGATACGCAGTATTTT.

CDR3 bases: TGTGCCAGCAGTTTAACCAGATTTGGTGAAGCTTTCTTT. It yields the protein CASSLTRFGEAFF. This chain connects TRBV28 to TRBJ1-1; no firm D call. V lost 2 bases, J lost 7 bases, and 11 bases lay in between. Germline CDR1 and CDR2: MDHEN and SYDVKM. The CDR3 spans 13 residues.